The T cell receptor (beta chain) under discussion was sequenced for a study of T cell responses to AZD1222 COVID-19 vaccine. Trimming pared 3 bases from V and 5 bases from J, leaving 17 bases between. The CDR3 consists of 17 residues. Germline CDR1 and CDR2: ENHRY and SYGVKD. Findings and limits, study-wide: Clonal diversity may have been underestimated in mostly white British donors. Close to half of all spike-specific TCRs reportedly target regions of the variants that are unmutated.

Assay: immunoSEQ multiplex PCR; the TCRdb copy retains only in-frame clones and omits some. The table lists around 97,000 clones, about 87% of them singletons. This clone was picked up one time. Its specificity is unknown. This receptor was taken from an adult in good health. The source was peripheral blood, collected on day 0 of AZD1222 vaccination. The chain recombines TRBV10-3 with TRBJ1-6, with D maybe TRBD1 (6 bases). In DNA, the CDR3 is TGTGCCATCAGTGAATCCCGAGGGGGGCACAATAATTCACCCCTCCACTTT. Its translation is CAISESRGGHNNSPLHF.